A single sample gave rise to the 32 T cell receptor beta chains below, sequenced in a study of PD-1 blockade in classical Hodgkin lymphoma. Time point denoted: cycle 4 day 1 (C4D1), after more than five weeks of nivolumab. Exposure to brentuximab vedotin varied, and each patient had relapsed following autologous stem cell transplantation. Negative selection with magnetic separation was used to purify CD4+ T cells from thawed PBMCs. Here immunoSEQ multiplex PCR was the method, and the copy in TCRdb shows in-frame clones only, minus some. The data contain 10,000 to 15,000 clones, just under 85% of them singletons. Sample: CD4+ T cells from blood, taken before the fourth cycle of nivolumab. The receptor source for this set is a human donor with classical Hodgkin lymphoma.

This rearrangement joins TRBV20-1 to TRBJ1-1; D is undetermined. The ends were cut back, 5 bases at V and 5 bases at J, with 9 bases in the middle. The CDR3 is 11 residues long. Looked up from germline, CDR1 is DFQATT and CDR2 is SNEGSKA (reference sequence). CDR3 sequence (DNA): TGCAGTGCTGGCGGGGAAACTGAAGCTTTCTTT. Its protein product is CSAGGETEAFF.

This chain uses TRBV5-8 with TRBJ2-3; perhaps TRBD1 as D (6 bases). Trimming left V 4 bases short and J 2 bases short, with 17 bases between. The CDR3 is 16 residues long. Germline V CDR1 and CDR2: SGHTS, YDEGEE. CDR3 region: CASSPTGSQITDTQYF. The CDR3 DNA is TGTGCCAGCAGCCCGACAGGTTCCCAGATCACAGATACGCAGTATTTT.

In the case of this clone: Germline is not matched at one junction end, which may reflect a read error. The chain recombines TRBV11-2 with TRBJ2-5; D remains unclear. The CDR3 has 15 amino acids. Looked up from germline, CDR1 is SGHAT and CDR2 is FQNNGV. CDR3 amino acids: CASSVETRYQETQYF. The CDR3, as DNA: TGTGCCAGCAGCGTAGAGACCCGGTACCAAGAGACCCAGTACTTC.

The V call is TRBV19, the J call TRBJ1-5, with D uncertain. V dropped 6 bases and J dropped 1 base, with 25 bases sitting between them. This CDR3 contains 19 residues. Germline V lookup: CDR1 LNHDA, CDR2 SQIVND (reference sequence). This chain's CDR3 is CASSPGPLRATESNQPQHF. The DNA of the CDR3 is TGTGCCAGTAGCCCGGGCCCTTTGAGGGCCACGGAAAGCAATCAGCCCCAGCATTTT.

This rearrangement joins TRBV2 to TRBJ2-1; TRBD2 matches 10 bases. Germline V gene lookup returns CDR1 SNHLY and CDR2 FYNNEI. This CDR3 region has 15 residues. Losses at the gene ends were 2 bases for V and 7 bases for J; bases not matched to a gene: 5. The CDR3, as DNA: TGTGCCAGCAGTGAAATGGGACTAGCGACAAATGAGCAGTTCTTC. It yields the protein CASSEMGLATNEQFF.

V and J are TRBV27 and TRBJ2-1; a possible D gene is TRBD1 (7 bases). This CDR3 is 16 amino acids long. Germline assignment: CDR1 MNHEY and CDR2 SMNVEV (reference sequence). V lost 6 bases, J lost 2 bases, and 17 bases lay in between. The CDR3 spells CASSRQGGVAYNEQFF. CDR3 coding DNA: TGTGCCAGCAGCCGACAGGGAGGAGTAGCCTACAATGAGCAGTTCTTC.

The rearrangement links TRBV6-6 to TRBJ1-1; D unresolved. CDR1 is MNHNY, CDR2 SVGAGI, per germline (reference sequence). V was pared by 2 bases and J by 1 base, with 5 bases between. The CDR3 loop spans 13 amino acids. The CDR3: CASSYSWNTEAFF. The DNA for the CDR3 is TGTGCCAGCAGTTACAGCTGGAACACTGAAGCTTTCTTT.

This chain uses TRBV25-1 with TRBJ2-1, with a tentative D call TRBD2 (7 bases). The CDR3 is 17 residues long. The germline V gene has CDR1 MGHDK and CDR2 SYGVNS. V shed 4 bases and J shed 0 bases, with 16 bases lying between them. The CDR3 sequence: CASSGDVGGASYNEQFF. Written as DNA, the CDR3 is TGTGCCAGCAGTGGGGATGTGGGGGGGGCCTCCTACAATGAGCAGTTCTTC. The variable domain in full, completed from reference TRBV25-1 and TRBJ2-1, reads EADIYQTPRYLVIGTGKKITLECSQTMGHDKMYWYQQDPGMELHLIHYSYGVNSTEKGDLSSESTVSRIRTEHFPLTLESARPSHTSQYLCASSGDVGGASYNEQFFGPGTRLTVL.

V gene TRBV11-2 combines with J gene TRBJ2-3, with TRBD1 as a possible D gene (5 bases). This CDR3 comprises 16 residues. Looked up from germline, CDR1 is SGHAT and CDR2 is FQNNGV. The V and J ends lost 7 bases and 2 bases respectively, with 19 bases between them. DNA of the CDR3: TGTGCCAGCACCCCCAGCAACAGACAGCTCACAGATACGCAGTATTTT. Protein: CASTPSNRQLTDTQYF.

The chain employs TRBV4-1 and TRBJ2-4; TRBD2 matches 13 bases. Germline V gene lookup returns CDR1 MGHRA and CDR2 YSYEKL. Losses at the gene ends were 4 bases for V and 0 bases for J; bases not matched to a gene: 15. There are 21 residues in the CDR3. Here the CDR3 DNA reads TGCGCCAGCAGCCCTACTAGCGGGAGGGCCGTTTGGGGAGTAGCCAAAAACATTCAGTACTTC. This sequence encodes CASSPTSGRAVWGVAKNIQYF.

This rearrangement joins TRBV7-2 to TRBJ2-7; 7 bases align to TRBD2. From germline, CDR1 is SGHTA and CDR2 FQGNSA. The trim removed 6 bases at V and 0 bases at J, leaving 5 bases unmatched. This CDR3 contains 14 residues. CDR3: CASSPSGNSYEQYF. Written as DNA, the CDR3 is TGTGCCAGCAGTCCAAGCGGGAACTCCTACGAGCAGTACTTC.

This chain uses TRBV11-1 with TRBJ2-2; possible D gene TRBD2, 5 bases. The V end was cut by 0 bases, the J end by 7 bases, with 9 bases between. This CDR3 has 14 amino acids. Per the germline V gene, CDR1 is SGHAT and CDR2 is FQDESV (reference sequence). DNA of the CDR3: TGTGCCAGCAGCTTAGCGTCGGGGTTCGGGGAGCTGTTTTTT. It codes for CASSLASGFGELFF.

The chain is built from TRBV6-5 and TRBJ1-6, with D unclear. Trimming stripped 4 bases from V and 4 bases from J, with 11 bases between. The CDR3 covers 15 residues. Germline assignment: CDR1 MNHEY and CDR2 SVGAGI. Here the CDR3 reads CASSLNGLYNSPLHF. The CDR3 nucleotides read TGTGCCAGCAGTTTAAACGGTCTTTATAATTCACCCCTCCACTTT.

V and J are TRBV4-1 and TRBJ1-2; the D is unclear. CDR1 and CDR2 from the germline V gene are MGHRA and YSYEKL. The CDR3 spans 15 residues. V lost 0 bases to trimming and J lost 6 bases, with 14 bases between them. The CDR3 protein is CASSQDKGRSNGYTF. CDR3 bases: TGCGCCAGCAGCCAAGATAAAGGGCGGAGCAATGGCTACACCTTC.

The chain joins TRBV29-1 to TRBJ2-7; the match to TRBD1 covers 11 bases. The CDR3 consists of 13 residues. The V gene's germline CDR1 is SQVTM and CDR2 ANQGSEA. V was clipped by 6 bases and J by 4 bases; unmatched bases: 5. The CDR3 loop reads CSVSGTGGYEQYF. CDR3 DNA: TGCAGCGTATCCGGGACAGGGGGTTACGAGCAGTACTTC.

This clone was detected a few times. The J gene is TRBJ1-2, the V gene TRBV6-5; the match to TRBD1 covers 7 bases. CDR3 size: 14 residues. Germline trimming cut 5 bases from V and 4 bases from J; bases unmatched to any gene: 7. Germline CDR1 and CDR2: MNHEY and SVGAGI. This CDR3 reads CASSLWDSGYGYTF. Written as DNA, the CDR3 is TGTGCCAGCAGTCTCTGGGACAGCGGCTATGGCTACACCTTC.

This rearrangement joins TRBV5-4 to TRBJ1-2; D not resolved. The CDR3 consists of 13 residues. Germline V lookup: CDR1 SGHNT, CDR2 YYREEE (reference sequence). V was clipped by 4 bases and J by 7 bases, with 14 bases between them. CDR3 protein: CASSVLSWGGYTF. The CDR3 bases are TGTGCCAGCAGCGTCCTATCGTGGGGTGGCTACACCTTC.

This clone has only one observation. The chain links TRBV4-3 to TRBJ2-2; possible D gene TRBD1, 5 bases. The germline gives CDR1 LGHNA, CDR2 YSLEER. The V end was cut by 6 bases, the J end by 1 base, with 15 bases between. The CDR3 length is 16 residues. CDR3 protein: CASRKGQGQNTGELFF. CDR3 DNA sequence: TGCGCCAGCAGGAAAGGGCAGGGCCAGAACACCGGGGAGCTGTTTTTT.

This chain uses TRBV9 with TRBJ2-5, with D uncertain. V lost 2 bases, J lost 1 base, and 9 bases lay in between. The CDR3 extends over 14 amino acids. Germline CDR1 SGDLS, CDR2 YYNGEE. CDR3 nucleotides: TGTGCCAGCAGCGTTACGGCGTTCCAAGAGACCCAGTACTTC. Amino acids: CASSVTAFQETQYF.

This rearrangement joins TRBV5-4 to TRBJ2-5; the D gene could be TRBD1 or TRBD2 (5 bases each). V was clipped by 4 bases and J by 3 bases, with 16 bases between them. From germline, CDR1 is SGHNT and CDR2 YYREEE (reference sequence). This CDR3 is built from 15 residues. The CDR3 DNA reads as TGTGCCAGCAGCAGCCGGGGCCTCGGAAAAGAGACCCAGTACTTC. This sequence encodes CASSSRGLGKETQYF.

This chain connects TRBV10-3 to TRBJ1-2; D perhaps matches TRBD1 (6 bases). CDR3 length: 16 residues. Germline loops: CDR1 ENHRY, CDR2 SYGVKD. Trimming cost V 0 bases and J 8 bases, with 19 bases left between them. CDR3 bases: TGTGCCATCAGTGAGTCGTTTCTGCAGGGGCGTTTGGGCTACACCTTC. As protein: CAISESFLQGRLGYTF.

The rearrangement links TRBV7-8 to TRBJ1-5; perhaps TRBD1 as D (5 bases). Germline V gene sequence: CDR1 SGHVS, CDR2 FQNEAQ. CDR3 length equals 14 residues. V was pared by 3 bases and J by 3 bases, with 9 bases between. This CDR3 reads CASSFDSYNQPQHF. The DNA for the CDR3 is TGTGCCAGCAGCTTCGACAGCTACAATCAGCCCCAGCATTTT.

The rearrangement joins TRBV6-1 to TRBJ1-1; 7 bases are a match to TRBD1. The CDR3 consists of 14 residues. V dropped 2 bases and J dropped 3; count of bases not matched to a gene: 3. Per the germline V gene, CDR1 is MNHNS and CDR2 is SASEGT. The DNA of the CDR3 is TGTGCCAGCAGTGAATTCAGGGGGGACACTGAAGCTTTCTTT. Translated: CASSEFRGDTEAFF.

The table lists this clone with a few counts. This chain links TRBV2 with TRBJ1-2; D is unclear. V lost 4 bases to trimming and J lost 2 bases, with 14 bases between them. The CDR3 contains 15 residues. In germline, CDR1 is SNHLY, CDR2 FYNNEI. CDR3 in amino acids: CASSGAWQTNYGYTF. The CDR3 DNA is TGTGCCAGCAGTGGGGCATGGCAGACAAACTATGGCTACACCTTC.

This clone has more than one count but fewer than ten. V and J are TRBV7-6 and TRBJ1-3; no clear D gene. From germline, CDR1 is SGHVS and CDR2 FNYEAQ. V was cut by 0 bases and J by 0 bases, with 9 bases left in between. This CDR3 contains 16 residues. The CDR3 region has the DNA TGTGCCAGCAGCTTAGCGCAGGCGCTCTCTGGAAACACCATATATTTT. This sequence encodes CASSLAQALSGNTIYF.

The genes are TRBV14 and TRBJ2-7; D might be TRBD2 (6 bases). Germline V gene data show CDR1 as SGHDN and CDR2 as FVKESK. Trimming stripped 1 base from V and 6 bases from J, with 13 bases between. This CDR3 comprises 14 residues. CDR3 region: CASSQAGTRSEQYF. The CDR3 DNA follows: TGTGCCAGCAGCCAAGCGGGGACTCGCTCCGAGCAGTACTTC.

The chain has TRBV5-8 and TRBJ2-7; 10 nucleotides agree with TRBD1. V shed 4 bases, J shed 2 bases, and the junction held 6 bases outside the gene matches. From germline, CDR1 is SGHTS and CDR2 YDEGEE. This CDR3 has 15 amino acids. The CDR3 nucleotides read TGTGCCAGCAGCCGGGGGACAGGGGTGGCCTACGAGCAGTACTTC. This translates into CASSRGTGVAYEQYF.

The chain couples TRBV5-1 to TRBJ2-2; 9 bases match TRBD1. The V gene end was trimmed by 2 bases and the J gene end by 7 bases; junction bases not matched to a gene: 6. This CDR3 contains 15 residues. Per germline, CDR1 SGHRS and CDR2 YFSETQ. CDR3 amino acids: CASSFRQGVGGELFF. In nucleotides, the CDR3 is TGCGCCAGCAGCTTTCGACAGGGGGTCGGCGGGGAGCTGTTTTTT.

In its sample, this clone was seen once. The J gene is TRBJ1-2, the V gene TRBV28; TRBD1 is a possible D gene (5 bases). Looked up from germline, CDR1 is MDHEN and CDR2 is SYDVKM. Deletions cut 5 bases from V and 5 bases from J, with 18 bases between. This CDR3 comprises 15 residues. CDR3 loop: CASSGRDLHHYGYTF. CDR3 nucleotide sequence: TGTGCCAGCAGTGGCCGGGACTTACACCATTATGGCTACACCTTC.

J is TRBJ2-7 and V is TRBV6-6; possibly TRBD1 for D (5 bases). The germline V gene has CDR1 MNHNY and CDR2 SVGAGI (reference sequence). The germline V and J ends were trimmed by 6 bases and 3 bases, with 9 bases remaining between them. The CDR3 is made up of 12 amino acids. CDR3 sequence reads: CASRNRNYEQYF. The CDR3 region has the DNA TGTGCCAGCAGAAACAGGAACTACGAGCAGTACTTC.

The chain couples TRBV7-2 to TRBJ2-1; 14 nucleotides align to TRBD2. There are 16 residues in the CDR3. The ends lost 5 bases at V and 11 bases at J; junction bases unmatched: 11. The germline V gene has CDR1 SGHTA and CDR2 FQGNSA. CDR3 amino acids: CASSLGLAGGERKQFF. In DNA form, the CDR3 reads TGTGCCAGCAGCCTCGGACTAGCGGGAGGTGAGAGAAAGCAGTTCTTC.

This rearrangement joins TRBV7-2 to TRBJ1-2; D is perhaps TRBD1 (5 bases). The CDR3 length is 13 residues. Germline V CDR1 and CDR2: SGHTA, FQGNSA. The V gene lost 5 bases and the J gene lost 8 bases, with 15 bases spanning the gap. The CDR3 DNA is TGTGCCAGCAGCCTTGGGGCTTTGGGGGGCTACACCTTC. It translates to CASSLGALGGYTF.